These T cell receptor beta chains were read from a single sample in a study of CD8+ T cells in alopecia areata. Some clones are missing from TCRdb's copy, which holds only in-frame ones; the method was immunoSEQ multiplex PCR. Of roughly 120,000 clones listed, roughly 50% are singletons. This material consisted of CD8+ T cells sorted from blood, taken at week 4, from a patient treated with tofacitinib. These receptors all come from a human donor with alopecia areata. Both conserved end residues are part of each CDR3. The D gene is left open where the match is weak. Clone size is given for some rows only: seen once, a few or many times, or a class if the clone is expanded.

abundance,v_gene,j_gene,d_gene,len,CDR3aa,CDR3nt
NA,TRBV7-9,TRBJ2-3,NA,14,CASSPRTSPDTQYF,TGTGCCAGCAGCCCAAGGACCTCACCAGATACGCAGTATTTT
NA,TRBV27,TRBJ2-3,NA,14,CASSLDRSTDTQYF,TGTGCCAGCAGTTTAGACAGGTCCACAGATACGCAGTATTTT
NA,TRBV29-1,TRBJ2-2,NA,11,CSVAGTGELFF,TGCAGCGTTGCGGGAACCGGGGAGCTGTTTTTT
NA,TRBV29-1,TRBJ2-5,NA,11,CSLRLIETQYF,TGCAGCCTCCGACTGATAGAGACCCAGTACTTC
few,TRBV27,TRBJ1-2,TRBD1,16,CASSGNGQGGLWGYTF,TGTGCCAGCAGCGGGAATGGACAGGGAGGGCTTTGGGGCTACACCTTC
NA,TRBV30,TRBJ1-2,NA,13,CAWSSGGASGYTF,TGTGCCTGGAGTTCGGGGGGCGCAAGTGGCTACACCTTC
NA,TRBV27,TRBJ1-2,TRBD1,15,CASRSWGQGASGYTF,TGTGCCAGCAGATCGTGGGGCCAGGGGGCGTCCGGCTACACCTTC
NA,TRBV4-1,TRBJ2-1,NA,17,CASSQEDLSSSYNEQFF,TGCGCCAGCAGCCAAGAAGACCTCTCAAGCTCCTACAATGAGCAGTTCTTC
NA,TRBV27,TRBJ1-2,TRBD1,12,CASRGQGYGYTF,TGTGCCAGCAGGGGACAGGGTTATGGCTACACCTTC
few,TRBV7-9,TRBJ1-4,NA,15,CASSGAQEADEKLFF,TGTGCCAGCAGCGGGGCACAGGAGGCAGATGAAAAACTGTTTTTT
few,TRBV11-3,TRBJ2-3,TRBD2,15,CASSKGTSGGDTQYF,TGTGCCAGCAGCAAGGGGACTAGCGGGGGAGATACGCAGTATTTT
NA,TRBV14,TRBJ2-1,NA,16,CASSHAVTATYNEQFF,TGTGCCAGCAGCCACGCCGTGACCGCCACCTACAATGAGCAGTTCTTC
once,TRBV4-1,TRBJ1-4,NA,15,CASSPSVGTNEKLFF,TGCGCCAGCAGCCCTTCCGTGGGTACTAATGAAAAACTGTTTTTT